These 3 T cell receptor beta chains share one sample of origin, sequenced in a study of T cell changes during pregnancy in multiple sclerosis. Some clones are missing from TCRdb's copy, which holds only in-frame ones; the method was immunoSEQ multiplex PCR. The sample consists of about 130,000 clones, about 96% of them appearing once. The sequenced sample was peripheral blood, obtained after pregnancy. The origin of the receptors is a female donor with multiple sclerosis, enrolled in a pregnancy study.

This sequence joins TRBV6-5 and TRBJ2-7; D is ambiguous. The CDR3 sequence is 13 residues long. Trimming took off 6 bases at V and 5 bases at J, with 14 bases between the two ends. Germline lookup yields CDR1 MNHEY and CDR2 SVGAGI. The CDR3 coding sequence is TGTGCCAGCAGGGTCACAGTTCCCCACGAGCAGTACTTC. Translating it yields CASRVTVPHEQYF.

This clone has just one count. V usage is TRBV10-3 and J usage is TRBJ2-5; TRBD2 matches 7 bases. Germline V gene sequence: CDR1 ENHRY, CDR2 SYGVKD. Unmatched junction bases numbered 1, after V lost 10 bases and J lost 2 bases. The CDR3 contains 11 residues. CDR3 in amino acids: CATSGQETQYF. The CDR3 coding sequence is TGTGCCACTAGCGGACAAGAGACCCAGTACTTC.

The rearrangement uses TRBV5-6 and TRBJ1-1; D is unresolved. V was shortened by 4 bases and J by 1 base, with 11 bases between the two germline ends. The CDR3 length is 14 residues. Germline values: CDR1 SGHDT, CDR2 YYEEEE. CDR3 residues: CASSIQNTNTEAFF. DNA for the CDR3: TGTGCCAGCAGCATACAAAACACGAACACTGAAGCTTTCTTT.